This note documents a single T cell receptor beta chain sequence. The antigen remains undetermined. The same CDR3 can be traced to other DNA sequences in this sample. Only in-frame clones appear in the TCRdb table, and some are missing; sequencing was by immunoSEQ multiplex PCR. Seen here are 300,000 to 400,000 clones, roughly 85% observed once, and the top ten hold roughly 0.8%. Germline V CDR1 and CDR2: SNHLY, FYNNEI. The CDR3 sequence is 15 residues long. V was pared by 4 bases and J by 3 bases, with 13 bases between. These data belong to a study of cytomegalovirus exposure and HLA in healthy donors. Points from the study as a whole: Testing in vitro showed three CMV-associated chains specific for CMV antigens. Many donors carried some public TCRs, although rarity characterized most TCR sequences. A subsequent analysis found that TCR clusters from the first cohort also tended to co-occur in the 120 or so validation repertoires, with under 95% of cluster scores above 0.

This sequence was found in a woman under 30 in good health and CMV-seronegative. The genes are TRBV2 and TRBJ2-1; maybe TRBD2 (5 bases). Source material: PBMCs. The CDR3 DNA reads TGTGCCAGCAGTGCCACGAGTGGAGGCTACAATGAGCAGTTCTTC. This encodes CASSATSGGYNEQFF.